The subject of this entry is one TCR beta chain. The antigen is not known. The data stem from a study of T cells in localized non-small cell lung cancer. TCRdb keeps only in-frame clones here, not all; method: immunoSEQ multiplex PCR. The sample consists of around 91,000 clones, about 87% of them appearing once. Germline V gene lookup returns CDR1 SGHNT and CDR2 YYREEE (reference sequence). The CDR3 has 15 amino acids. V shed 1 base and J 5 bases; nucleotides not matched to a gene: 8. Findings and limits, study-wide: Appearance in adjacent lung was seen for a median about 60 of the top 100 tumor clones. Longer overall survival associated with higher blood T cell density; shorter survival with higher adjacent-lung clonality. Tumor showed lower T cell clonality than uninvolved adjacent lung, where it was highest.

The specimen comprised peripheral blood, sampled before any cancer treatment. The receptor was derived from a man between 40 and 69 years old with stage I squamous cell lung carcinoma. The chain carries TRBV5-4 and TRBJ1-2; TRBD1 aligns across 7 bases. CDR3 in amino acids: CASSLNQGVQYGYTF. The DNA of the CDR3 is TGTGCCAGCAGCTTGAACCAGGGGGTCCAGTATGGCTACACCTTC. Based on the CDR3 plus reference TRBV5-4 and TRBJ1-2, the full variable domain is ETGVTQSPTHLIKTRGQQVTLRCSSQSGHNTVSWYQQALGQGPQFIFQYYREEENGRGNFPPRFSGLQFPNYSSELNVNALELDDSALYLCASSLNQGVQYGYTFGSGTRLTVV.